This T cell receptor (beta chain) appears in the sequencing data of a study of blood T cell repertoires in COVID-19. Background on the study: Samples taken during acute and convalescent COVID-19 were collected in the United States, Italy and Spain. T cells, B-cell-depleted T cells, or PBMCs provided the cDNA or gDNA that served as material.

In the study's own analysis: Reference gene primer amplification yielded estimated nucleated cell counts. This table comes from immunoSEQ multiplex PCR, and its TCRdb copy is limited to in-frame clones, with some not included. V, J and clone size derive from that table, while D and trimming were established from the DNA sequence. This sample carries 150,000 to 200,000 clones, over 70% of them seen once, and the ten largest clones take under 15%. This clone was detected a few times. The CDR3 is made up of 13 amino acids. V lost 8 bases and J lost 8, with 18 bases in between. Germline V gene data show CDR1 as MGHRA and CDR2 as YSYEKL. Participants' own reports of clinical history determined their cohort assignment.

The origin of this receptor is a woman in her fifties or sixties who had recovered from COVID-19. The sample taken for sequencing was PBMCs or T cells enriched from blood (not recorded which). The chain links TRBV4-1 to TRBJ1-1; D ambiguous. In DNA, the CDR3 is TGCGCCAGCTCCTTGTCAGCAGCCAGGGAAGCTTTCTTT. Its protein product is CASSLSAAREAFF.